The clone carrying this TCR beta chain has ten or more counts. These data are taken from a study of identical twins. Each CDR3 protein gets one entry after TCRdb re-called the 5' RACE reads with MiXCR. The sample consists of some 900,000 distinct CDR3 sequences, roughly an eighth of them appearing once. The V gene lost 3 bases and the J gene lost 0 bases, with 7 bases spanning the gap. Germline V gene data show CDR1 as SGHRS and CDR2 as YFSETQ. The CDR3 loop spans 14 amino acids. The same data also contributed to another study, on yellow fever vaccine responses in identical twins.

This chain links TRBV5-1 with TRBJ1-5; D gene unclear. The sequence derives from a woman aged 18-30 years in good health. The sample taken for sequencing was PBMCs. CDR3 protein: CASSSGYSNQPQHF. CDR3 sequence (DNA): TGCGCCAGCAGCTCCGGATATAGCAATCAGCCCCAGCATTTT.